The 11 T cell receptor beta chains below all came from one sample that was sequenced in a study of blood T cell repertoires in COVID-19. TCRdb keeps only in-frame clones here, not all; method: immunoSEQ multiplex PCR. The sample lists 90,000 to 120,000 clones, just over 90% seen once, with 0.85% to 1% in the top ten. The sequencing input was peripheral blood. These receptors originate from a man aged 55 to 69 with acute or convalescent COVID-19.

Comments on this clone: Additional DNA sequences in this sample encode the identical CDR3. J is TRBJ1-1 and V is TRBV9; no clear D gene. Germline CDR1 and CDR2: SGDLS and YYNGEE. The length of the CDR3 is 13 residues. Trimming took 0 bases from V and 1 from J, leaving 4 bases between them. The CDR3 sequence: CASSVAGNTEAFF. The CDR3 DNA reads TGTGCCAGCAGCGTAGCAGGGAACACTGAAGCTTTCTTT.

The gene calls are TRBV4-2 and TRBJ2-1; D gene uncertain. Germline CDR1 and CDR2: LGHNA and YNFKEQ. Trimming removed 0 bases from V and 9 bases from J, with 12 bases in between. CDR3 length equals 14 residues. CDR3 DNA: TGTGCCAGCAGCCAAGAGGAGAAGTTGGGTGAGCAGTTCTTC. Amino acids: CASSQEEKLGEQFF.

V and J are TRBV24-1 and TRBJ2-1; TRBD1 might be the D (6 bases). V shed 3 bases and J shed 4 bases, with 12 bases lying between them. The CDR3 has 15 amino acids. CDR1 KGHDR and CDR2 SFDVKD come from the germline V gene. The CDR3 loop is CATSDPGHLYNEQFF. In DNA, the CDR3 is TGTGCCACCAGTGATCCGGGACACCTATACAATGAGCAGTTCTTC.

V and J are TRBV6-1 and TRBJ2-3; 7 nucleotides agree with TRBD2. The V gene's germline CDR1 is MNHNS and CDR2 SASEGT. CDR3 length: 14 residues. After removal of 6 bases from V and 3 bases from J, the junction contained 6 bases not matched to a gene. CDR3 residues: CASRAPGGTDTQYF. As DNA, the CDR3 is TGTGCCAGCAGGGCTCCGGGAGGTACAGATACGCAGTATTTT.

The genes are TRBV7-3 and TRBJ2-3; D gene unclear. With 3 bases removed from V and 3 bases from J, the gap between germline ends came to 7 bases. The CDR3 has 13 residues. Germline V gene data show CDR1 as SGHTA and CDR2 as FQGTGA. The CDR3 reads CASSFNPTDTQYF. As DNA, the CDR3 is TGTGCCAGCAGCTTTAATCCGACAGATACGCAGTATTTT.

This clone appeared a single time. In nucleotides, the CDR3 is TGTGCCAGCACCCGACCTAGCGAAAGCACAGATACGCAGTATTTT. Amino acid sequence: CASTRPSESTDTQYF. The chain recombines TRBV6-5 with TRBJ2-3, with D perhaps matching TRBD2 (6 bases). The CDR3 covers 15 residues. Germline CDR1 reads MNHEY; CDR2 reads SVGAGI. V lost 7 bases and J 0 bases, leaving 14 bases between the germline ends.

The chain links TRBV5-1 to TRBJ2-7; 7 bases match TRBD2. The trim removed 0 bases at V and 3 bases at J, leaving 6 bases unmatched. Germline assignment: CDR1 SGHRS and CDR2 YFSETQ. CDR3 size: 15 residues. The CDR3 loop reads CASSLEVASGYEQYF. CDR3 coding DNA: TGCGCCAGCAGCTTGGAAGTCGCTAGCGGCTACGAGCAGTACTTC.

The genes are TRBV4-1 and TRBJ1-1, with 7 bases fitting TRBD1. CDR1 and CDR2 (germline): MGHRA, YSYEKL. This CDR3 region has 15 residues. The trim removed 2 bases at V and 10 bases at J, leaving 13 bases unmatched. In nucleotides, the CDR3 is TGCGCCAGCAGCCAACCGGACAGGTTACATGAAGGAGCTTTCTTT. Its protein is CASSQPDRLHEGAFF.

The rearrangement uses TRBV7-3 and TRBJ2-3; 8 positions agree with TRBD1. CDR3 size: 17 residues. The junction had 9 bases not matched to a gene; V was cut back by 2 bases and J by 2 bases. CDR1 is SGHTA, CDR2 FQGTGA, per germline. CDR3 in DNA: TGTGCCAGCAGCTTAGGCGGCAGGGGGCGAAACACAGATACGCAGTATTTT. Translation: CASSLGGRGRNTDTQYF.

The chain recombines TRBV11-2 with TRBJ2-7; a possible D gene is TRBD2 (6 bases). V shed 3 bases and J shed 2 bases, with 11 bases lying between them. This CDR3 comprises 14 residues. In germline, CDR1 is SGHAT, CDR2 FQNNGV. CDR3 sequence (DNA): TGTGCCAGCAGCTTCCGGCGGGACCCCTACGAGCAGTACTTC. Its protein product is CASSFRRDPYEQYF.

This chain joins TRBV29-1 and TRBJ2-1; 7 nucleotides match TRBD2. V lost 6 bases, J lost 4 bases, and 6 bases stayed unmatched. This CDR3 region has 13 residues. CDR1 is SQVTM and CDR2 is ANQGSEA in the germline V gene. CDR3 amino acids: CSVTGLGYNEQFF. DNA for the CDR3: TGCAGCGTGACCGGACTAGGTTACAATGAGCAGTTCTTC.